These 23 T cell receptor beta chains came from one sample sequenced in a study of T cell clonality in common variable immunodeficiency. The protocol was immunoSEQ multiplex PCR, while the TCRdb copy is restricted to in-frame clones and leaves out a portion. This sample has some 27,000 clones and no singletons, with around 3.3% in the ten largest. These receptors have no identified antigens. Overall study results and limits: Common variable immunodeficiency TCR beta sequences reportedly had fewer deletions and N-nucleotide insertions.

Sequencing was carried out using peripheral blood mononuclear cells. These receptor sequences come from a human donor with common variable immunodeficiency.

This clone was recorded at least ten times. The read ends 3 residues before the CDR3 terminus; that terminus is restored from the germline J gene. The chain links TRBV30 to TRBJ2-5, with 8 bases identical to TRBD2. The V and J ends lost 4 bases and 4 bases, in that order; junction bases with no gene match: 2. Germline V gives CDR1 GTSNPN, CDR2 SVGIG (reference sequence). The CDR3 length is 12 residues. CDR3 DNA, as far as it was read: TGTGCCTGGACCGGGGGGGGAGAGACC. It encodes CAWTGGGET. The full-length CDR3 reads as CAWTGGGETQYF.

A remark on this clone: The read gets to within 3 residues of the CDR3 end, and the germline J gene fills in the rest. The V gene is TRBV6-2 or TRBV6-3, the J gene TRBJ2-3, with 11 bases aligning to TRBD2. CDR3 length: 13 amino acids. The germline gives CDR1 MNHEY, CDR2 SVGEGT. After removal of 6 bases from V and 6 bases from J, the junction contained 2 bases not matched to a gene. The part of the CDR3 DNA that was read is TGTGCCAGCAGGCGACTAGCGGGGGATACG. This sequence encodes CASRRLAGDT. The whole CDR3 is CASRRLAGDTQYF.

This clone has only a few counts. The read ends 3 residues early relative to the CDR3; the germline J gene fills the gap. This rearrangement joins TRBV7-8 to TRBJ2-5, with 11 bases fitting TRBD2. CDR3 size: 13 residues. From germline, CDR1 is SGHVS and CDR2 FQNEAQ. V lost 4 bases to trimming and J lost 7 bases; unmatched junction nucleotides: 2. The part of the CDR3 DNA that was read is TGTGCCAGCAGCTCCCTAGCGGGGGGGACC. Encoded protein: CASSSLAGGT. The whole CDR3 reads CASSSLAGGTQYF.

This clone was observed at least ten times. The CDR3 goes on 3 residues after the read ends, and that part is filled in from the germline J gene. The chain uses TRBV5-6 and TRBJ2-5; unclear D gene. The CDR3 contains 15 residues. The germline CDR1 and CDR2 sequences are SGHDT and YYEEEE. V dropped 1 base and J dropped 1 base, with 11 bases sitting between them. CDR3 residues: CASSLYYLLQETQYF. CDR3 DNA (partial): TGTGCCAGCAGCTTGTACTACCTTCTCCAAGAGACC.

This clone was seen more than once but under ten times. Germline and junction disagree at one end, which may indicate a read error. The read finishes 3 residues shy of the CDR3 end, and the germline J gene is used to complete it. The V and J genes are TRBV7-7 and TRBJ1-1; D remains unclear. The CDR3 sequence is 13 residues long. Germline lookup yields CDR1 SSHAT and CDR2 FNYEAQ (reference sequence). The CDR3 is CASSLQSNTEAFF. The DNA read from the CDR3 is TGTGCTAGCAGCCTTCAGTCGAACACTGAA. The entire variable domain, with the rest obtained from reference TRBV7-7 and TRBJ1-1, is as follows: GAGVSQSPRYKVTKRGQDVTLRCDPISSHATLYWYQQALGQGPEFLTYFNYEAQPDKSGLPSDRFSAERPEGSISTLTIQRTEQRDSAMYRCASSLQSNTEAFFGQGTRLTVV.

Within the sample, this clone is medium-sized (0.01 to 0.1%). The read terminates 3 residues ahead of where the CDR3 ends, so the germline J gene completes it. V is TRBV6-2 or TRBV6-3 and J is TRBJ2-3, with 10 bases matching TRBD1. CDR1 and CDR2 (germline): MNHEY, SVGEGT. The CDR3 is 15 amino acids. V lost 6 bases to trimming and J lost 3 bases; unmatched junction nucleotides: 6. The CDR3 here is CASSPGTGETDTQYF. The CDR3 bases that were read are TGTGCCAGCAGCCCGGGGACAGGGGAAACAGATACG.

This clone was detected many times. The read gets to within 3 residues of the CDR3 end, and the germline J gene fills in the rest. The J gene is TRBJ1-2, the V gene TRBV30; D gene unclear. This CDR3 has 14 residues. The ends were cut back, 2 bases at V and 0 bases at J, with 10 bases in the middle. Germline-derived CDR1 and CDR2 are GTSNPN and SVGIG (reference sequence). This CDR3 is CAWSKSGSNYGYTF. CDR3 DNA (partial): TGTGCCTGGAGTAAATCAGGCTCTAACTATGGC. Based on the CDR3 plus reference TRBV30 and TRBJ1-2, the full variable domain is SQTIHQWPATLVQPVGSPLSLECTVEGTSNPNLYWYRQAAGRGLQLLFYSVGIGQISSEVPQNLSASRPQDRQFILSSKKLLLSDSGFYLCAWSKSGSNYGYTFGSGTRLTVV.

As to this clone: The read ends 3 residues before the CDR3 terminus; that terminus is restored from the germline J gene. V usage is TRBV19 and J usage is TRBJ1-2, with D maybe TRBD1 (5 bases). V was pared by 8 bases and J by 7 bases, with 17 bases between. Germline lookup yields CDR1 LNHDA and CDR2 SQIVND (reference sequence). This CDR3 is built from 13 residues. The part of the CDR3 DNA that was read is TGTGCCAGTGGCCCCGTGGAAGGGGCTGGC. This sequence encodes CASGPVEGAG. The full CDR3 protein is CASGPVEGAGYTF.

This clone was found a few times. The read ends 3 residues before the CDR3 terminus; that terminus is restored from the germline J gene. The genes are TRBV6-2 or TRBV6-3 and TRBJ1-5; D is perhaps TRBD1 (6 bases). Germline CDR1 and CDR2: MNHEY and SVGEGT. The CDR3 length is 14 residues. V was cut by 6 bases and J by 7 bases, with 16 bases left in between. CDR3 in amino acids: CASRPQGWEQPQHF. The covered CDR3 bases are TGTGCCAGCAGACCACAGGGTTGGGAGCAGCCC.

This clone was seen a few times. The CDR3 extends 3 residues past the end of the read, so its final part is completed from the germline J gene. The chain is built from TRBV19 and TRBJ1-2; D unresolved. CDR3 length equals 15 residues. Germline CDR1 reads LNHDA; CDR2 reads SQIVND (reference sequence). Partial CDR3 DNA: TGTGCCAGTAGTCAGGTCCGGTCCATTATTTTAGGC. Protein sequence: CASSQVRSIILG. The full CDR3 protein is CASSQVRSIILGYTF. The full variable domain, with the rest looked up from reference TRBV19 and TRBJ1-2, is DGGITQSPKYLFRKEGQNVTLSCEQNLNHDAMYWYRQDPGQGLRLIYYSQIVNDFQKGDIAEGYSVSREKKESFPLTVTSAQKNPTAFYLCASSQVRSIILGYTFGSGTRLTVV.

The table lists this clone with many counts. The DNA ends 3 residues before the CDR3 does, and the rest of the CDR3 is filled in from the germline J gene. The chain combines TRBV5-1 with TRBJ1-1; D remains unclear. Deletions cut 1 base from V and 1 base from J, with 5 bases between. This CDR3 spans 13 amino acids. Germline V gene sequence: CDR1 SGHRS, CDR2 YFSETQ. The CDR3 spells CASSLIQNTEAFF. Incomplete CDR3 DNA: TGCGCCAGCAGCTTGATCCAGAACACTGAA.

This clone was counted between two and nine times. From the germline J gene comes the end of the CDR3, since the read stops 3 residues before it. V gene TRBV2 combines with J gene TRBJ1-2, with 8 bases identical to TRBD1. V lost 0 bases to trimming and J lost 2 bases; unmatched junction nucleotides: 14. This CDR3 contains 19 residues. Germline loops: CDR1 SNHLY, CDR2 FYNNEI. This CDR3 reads CASSEALPPGQGTNYGYTF. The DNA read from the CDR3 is TGTGCCAGCAGTGAAGCTCTCCCCCCCGGACAGGGCACGAACTATGGC. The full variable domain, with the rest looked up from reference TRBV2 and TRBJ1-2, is EPEVTQTPSHQVTQMGQEVILRCVPISNHLYFYWYRQILGQKVEFLVSFYNNEISEKSEIFDDQFSVERPDGSNFTLKIRSTKLEDSAMYFCASSEALPPGQGTNYGYTFGSGTRLTVV.

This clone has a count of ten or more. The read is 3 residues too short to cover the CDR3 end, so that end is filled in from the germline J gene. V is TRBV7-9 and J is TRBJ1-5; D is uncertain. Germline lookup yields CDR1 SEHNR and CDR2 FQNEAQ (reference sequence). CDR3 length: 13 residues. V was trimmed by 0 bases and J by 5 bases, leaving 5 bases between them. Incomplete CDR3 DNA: TGTGCCAGCAGCTTAGCAGGGTATCAGCCC. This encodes CASSLAGYQP. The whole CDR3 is CASSLAGYQPQHF. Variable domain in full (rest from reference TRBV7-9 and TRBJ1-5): DTGVSQNPRHKITKRGQNVTFRCDPISEHNRLYWYRQTLGQGPEFLTYFQNEAQLEKSRLLSDRFSAERPKGSFSTLEIQRTEQGDSAMYLCASSLAGYQPQHFGDGTRLSIL.

The chain's CDR3 is CASSTQRGGTDTQYF. The CDR3 bases that were read are TGTGCCAGTAGTACCCAGCGGGGGGGGACAGATACG. V and J are TRBV19 and TRBJ2-3, with 10 bases lining up with TRBD2. The read ends 3 residues before the CDR3 terminus; that terminus is restored from the germline J gene. The length of the CDR3 is 15 residues. V trimming: 4 bases; J trimming: 3 bases; junction bases outside the gene matches: 4. In germline, CDR1 is LNHDA, CDR2 SQIVND (reference sequence).

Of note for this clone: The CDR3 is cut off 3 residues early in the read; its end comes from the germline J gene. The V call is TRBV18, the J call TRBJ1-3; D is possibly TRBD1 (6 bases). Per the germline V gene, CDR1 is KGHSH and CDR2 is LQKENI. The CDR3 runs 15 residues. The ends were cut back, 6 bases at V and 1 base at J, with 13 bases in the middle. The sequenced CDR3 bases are TGTGCCAGCTCCCCCGACAGGCCATCTGGAAACACC. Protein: CASSPDRPSGNT. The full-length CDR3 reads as CASSPDRPSGNTIYF.

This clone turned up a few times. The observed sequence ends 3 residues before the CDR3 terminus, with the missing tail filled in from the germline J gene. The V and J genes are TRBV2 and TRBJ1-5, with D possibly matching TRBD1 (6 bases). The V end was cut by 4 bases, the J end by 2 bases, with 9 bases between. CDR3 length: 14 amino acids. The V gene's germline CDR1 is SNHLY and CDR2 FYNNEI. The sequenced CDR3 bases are TGTGCCAGCAGTGCAGGGGCCCGCAATCAGCCC. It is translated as CASSAGARNQP. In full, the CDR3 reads CASSAGARNQPQHF. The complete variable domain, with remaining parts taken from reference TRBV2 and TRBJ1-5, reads EPEVTQTPSHQVTQMGQEVILRCVPISNHLYFYWYRQILGQKVEFLVSFYNNEISEKSEIFDDQFSVERPDGSNFTLKIRSTKLEDSAMYFCASSAGARNQPQHFGDGTRLSIL.

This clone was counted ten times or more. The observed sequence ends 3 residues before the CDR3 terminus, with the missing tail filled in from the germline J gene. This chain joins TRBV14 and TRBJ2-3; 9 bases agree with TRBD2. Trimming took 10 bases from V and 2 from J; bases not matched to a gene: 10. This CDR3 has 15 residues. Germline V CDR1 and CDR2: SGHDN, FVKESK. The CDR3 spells CATSRRGGLTDTQYF. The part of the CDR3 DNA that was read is TGTGCCACCTCAAGGCGGGGGGGCCTCACAGATACG.

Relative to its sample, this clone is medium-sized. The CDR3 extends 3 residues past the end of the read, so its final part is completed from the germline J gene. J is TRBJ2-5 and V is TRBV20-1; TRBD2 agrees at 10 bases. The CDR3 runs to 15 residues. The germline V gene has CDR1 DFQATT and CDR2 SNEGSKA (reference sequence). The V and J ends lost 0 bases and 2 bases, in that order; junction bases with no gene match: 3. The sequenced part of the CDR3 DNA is TGCAGTGCTAGAGAGGGACTAGCGCGACAAGAGACC. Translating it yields CSAREGLARQET. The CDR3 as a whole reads CSAREGLARQETQYF.

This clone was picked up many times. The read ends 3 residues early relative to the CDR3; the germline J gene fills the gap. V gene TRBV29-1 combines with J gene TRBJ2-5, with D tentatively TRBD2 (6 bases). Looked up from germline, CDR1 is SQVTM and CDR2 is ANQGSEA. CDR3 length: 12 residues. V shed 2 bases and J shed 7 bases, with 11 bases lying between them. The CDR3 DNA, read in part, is TGCAGCGTTGAAACTAGCCCCGGGACC. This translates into CSVETSPGT. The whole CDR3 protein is CSVETSPGTQYF.

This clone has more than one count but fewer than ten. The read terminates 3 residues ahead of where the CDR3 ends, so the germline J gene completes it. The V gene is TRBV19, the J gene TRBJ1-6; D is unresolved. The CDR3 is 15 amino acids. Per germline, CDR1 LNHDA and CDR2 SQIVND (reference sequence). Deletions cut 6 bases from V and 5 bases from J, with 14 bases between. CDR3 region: CASRGFVTDNSPLHF. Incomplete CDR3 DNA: TGTGCCAGTAGGGGTTTCGTCACAGATAATTCACCC.

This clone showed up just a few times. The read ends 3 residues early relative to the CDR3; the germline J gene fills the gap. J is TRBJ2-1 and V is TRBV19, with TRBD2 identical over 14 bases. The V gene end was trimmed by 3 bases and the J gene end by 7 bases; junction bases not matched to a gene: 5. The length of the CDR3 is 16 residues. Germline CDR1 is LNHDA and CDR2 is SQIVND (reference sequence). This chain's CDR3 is CASSMWTSGGTNEQFF. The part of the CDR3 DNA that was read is TGTGCCAGTAGTATGTGGACTAGCGGGGGGACGAATGAG.

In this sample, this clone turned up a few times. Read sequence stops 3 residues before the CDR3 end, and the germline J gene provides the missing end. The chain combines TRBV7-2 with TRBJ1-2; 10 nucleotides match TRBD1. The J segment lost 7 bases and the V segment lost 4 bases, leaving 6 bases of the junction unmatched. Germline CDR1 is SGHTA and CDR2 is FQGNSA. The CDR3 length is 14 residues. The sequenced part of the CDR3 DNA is TGTGCCAGCAGCTCCGACAGGGGGCCTTTTGGC. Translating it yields CASSSDRGPFG. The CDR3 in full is CASSSDRGPFGYTF.

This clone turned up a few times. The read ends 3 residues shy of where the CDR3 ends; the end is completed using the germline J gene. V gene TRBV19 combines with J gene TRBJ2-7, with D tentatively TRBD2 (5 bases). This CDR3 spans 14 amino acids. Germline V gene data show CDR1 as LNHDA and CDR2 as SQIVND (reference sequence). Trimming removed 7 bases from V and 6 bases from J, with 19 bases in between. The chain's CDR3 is CASTNGYRGSEQYF. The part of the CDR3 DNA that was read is TGTGCCAGTACCAATGGGTATCGGGGATCCGAG.